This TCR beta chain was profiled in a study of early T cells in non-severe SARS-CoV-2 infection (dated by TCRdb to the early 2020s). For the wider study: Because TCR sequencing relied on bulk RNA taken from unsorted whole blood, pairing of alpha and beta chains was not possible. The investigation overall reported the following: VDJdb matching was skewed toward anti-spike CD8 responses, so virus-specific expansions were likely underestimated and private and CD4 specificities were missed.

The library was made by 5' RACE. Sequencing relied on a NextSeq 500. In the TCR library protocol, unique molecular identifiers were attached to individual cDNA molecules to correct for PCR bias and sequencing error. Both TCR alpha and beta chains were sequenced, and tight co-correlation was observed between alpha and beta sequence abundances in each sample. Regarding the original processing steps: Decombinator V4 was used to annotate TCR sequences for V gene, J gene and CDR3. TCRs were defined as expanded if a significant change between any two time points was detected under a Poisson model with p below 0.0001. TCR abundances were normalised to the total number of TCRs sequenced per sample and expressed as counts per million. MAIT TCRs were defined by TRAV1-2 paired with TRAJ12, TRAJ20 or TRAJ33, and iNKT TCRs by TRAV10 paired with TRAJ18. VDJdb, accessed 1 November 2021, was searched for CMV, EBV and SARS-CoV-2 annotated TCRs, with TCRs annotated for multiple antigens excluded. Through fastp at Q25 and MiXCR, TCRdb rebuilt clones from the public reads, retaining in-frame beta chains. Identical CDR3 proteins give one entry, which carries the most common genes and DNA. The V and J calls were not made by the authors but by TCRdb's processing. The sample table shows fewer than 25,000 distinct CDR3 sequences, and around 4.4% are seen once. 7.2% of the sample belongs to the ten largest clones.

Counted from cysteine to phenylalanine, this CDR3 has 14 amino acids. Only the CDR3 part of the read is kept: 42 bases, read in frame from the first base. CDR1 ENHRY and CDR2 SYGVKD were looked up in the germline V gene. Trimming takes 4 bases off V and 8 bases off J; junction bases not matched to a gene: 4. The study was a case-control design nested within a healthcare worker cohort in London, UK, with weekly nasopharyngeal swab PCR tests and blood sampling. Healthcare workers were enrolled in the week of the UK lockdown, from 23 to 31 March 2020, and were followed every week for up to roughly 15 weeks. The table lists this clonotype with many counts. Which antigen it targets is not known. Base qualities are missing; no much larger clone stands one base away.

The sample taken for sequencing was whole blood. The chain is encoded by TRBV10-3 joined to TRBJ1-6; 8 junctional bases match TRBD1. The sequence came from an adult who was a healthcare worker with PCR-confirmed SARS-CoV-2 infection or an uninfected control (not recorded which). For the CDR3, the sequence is CAISGTGTDSPLHF. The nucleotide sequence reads TGTGCCATCAGTGGGACAGGGACCGATTCACCCCTCCACTTT.